Ten or more counts support the clone carrying this TCR beta chain. What it binds is not known. This record comes from a study of T cell repertoires in cytomegalovirus infection. Study context: Use of recently identified HLA-C-restricted and well-studied HLA-B-restricted CMV epitopes was part of the study. TCR beta signatures that were public indicated CMV infection and matching HLA type.

Trimming shortened V by 3 bases and J by 3 bases, and 18 bases separated the two germline ends. The CDR3 sequence is 16 residues long. A single record per CDR3 protein comes from TCRdb applying MiXCR to the reads. The repertoire consists of hundreds of thousands of distinct CDR3 sequences, with about a third occurring once and the leading ten covering roughly an eighth. The study's findings and limits: Accumulated public TCR beta family frequency recognized individuals carrying CMV together with the relevant HLA.

This material consisted of cultured CD8+ T cells from PBMCs, taken from culture after CMV antigen stimulation. This TCR was recovered from a human donor in good health (CMV status not recorded). Some clones in this sample may be carry-over from other donors' samples. The chain couples TRBV12-3 or TRBV12-4 to TRBJ2-7; D is perhaps TRBD1 or TRBD2 (5 bases each). CDR3 sequence reads: CASSFQARDGDYEQYF. As DNA, the CDR3 is TGTGCCAGCAGTTTTCAGGCAAGGGACGGAGACTACGAGCAGTACTTC.